The 21 T cell receptor beta chains below all came from one sample that was sequenced in a study of blood T cell repertoires in COVID-19. The assay was immunoSEQ multiplex PCR, and TCRdb's table has in-frame clones only and misses some. The sample holds about 300,000 clones, roughly nine tenths seen once. The sample comprised peripheral blood. Receptors originate from a woman under 40 with COVID-19, enrolled during active disease.

The chain combines TRBV24-1 with TRBJ1-5; tentative D call: TRBD1 (5 bases). The CDR3 consists of 17 residues. The V and J ends lost 3 bases and 0 bases respectively, with 14 bases between them. The germline V gene has CDR1 KGHDR and CDR2 SFDVKD. The CDR3 DNA is TGTGCCACCAGTGATGGGTCGACAGTTTATAGCAATCAGCCCCAGCATTTT. Residues: CATSDGSTVYSNQPQHF.

The J gene is TRBJ1-1, the V gene TRBV5-1; D possibly corresponds to TRBD1 (6 bases). Per germline, CDR1 SGHRS and CDR2 YFSETQ. The V end was cut by 2 bases, the J end by 3 bases, with 11 bases between. This CDR3 region has 14 residues. DNA for the CDR3: TGCGCCAGCAGCTTATATACAGGGCACACTGAAGCTTTCTTT. It encodes CASSLYTGHTEAFF.

J is TRBJ1-5 and V is TRBV6-1; unclear D gene. Looked up from germline, CDR1 is MNHNS and CDR2 is SASEGT. The CDR3 totals 13 residues. V gave up 1 base and J gave up 7 bases, with 8 bases separating them. The DNA of the CDR3 is TGTGCCAGCAGTGAAGAGATTCGGCAGCCCCAGCATTTT. Amino acid sequence: CASSEEIRQPQHF.

The chain is built from TRBV2 and TRBJ2-1; 10 nucleotides align to TRBD1. Germline values: CDR1 SNHLY, CDR2 FYNNEI. The CDR3 contains 15 residues. J lost 1 base, V lost 5 bases, and 2 bases had no gene match. CDR3 in DNA: TGTGCCAGCAGTCCGGACAGGGGGTCCTACAATGAGCAGTTCTTC. Amino acids: CASSPDRGSYNEQFF.

The chain couples TRBV12-3 or TRBV12-4 to TRBJ2-1; 7 bases align to TRBD1. CDR3 length: 13 amino acids. V lost 5 bases to trimming and J lost 9 bases; unmatched junction nucleotides: 7. CDR3 protein: CASSRDWDSEQFF. The CDR3 DNA follows: TGTGCCAGCAGTCGGGATTGGGACAGTGAGCAGTTCTTC.

The chain combines TRBV7-8 with TRBJ1-2, with no clear D. This CDR3 has 16 residues. In germline, CDR1 is SGHVS, CDR2 FQNEAQ. Trimming left V 1 base short and J 2 bases short, with 14 bases between. The CDR3 region is CASSLERIRPNYGYTF. The CDR3 DNA reads TGTGCCAGCAGCTTAGAAAGGATCAGGCCAAACTATGGCTACACCTTC. The full variable domain, completed using reference TRBV7-8 and TRBJ1-2, is GAGVSQSPRYKVAKRGQDVALRCDPISGHVSLFWYQQALGQGPEFLTYFQNEAQLDKSGLPSDRFFAERPEGSVSTLKIQRTQQEDSAVYLCASSLERIRPNYGYTFGSGTRLTVV.

V gene TRBV4-2 combines with J gene TRBJ1-1, with D perhaps TRBD1 (6 bases). Germline-derived CDR1 and CDR2 are LGHNA and YNFKEQ. The CDR3 extends over 16 amino acids. Trimming stripped 0 bases from V and 11 bases from J, with 22 bases between. Written as DNA, the CDR3 is TGTGCCAGCAGCCAAGATTTGACAACAGGGTTCCCCGGGGCTTTCTTT. Translation gives CASSQDLTTGFPGAFF.

J is TRBJ2-4 and V is TRBV19, with D perhaps matching TRBD2 (6 bases). The ends were cut back, 6 bases at V and 6 bases at J, with 15 bases in the middle. Germline V CDR1 and CDR2: LNHDA, SQIVND (reference sequence). The CDR3 is 14 amino acids. This chain's CDR3 is CASSPGEAANIQYF. CDR3 sequence (DNA): TGTGCCAGTAGCCCCGGGGAGGCCGCAAACATTCAGTACTTC.

This clone was observed once. The rearrangement links TRBV10-3 to TRBJ1-1, with a possible D match to TRBD1 (6 bases). The length of the CDR3 is 14 residues. CDR1 is ENHRY and CDR2 is SYGVKD in the germline V gene. The V end was cut by 7 bases, the J end by 0 bases, with 12 bases between. DNA for the CDR3: TGTGCCATCAAGAAGGGGGAATTGAACACTGAAGCTTTCTTT. It is translated as CAIKKGELNTEAFF.

The chain has TRBV2 and TRBJ2-7, with 10 bases identical to TRBD1. Germline V CDR1 and CDR2: SNHLY, FYNNEI. This CDR3 is built from 13 residues. After removal of 6 bases from V and 2 bases from J, the junction contained 1 base not matched to a gene. The CDR3 spells CASSGTGAYEQYF. The CDR3 coding sequence is TGTGCCAGCAGCGGGACAGGGGCCTACGAGCAGTACTTC. The full variable domain, rest sourced from reference TRBV2 and TRBJ2-7, is EPEVTQTPSHQVTQMGQEVILRCVPISNHLYFYWYRQILGQKVEFLVSFYNNEISEKSEIFDDQFSVERPDGSNFTLKIRSTKLEDSAMYFCASSGTGAYEQYFGPGTRLTVT.

The chain joins TRBV27 to TRBJ1-2, with 9 bases aligning to TRBD1. This CDR3 region has 14 residues. Trimming at V came to 5 bases and at J to 5 bases, leaving 6 bases not matched to a gene. CDR1 MNHEY and CDR2 SMNVEV come from the germline V gene (reference sequence). The CDR3 DNA follows: TGTGCCAGCAGTCGGGGGACAGGGTTATATGGCTACACCTTC. Protein product: CASSRGTGLYGYTF.

The chain couples TRBV19 to TRBJ2-6; 7 bases are a match to TRBD1. Germline V lookup: CDR1 LNHDA, CDR2 SQIVND (reference sequence). The length of the CDR3 is 19 residues. V lost 4 bases, J lost 0 bases, and 12 bases stayed unmatched. The CDR3, as DNA: TGTGCCAGTAGTACCCCGGGACAGAGAGATATCTCTGGGGCCAACGTCCTGACTTTC. It translates to CASSTPGQRDISGANVLTF.

The chain links TRBV11-2 to TRBJ1-4; weak D call: TRBD1 (5 bases). Trimming took off 6 bases at V and 2 bases at J, with 10 bases between the two ends. The germline gives CDR1 SGHAT, CDR2 FQNNGV. The CDR3 sequence is 14 residues long. The CDR3, as DNA: TGTGCCAGCAGTAGGGGTTACACTAATGAAAAACTGTTTTTT. Translated: CASSRGYTNEKLFF. The entire variable domain, with the rest obtained from reference TRBV11-2 and TRBJ1-4, is as follows: EAGVAQSPRYKIIEKRQSVAFWCNPISGHATLYWYQQILGQGPKLLIQFQNNGVVDDSQLPKDRFSAERLKGVDSTLKIQPAKLEDSAVYLCASSRGYTNEKLFFGSGTQLSVL.

V is TRBV4-1 and J is TRBJ1-2, with a possible D match to TRBD1 (5 bases). The CDR3 extends over 14 amino acids. The ends were cut back, 10 bases at V and 5 bases at J, with 20 bases in the middle. In germline, CDR1 is MGHRA, CDR2 YSYEKL. CDR3 region: CATRDRRGLYGYTF. In DNA form, the CDR3 reads TGCGCCACACGTGACCGTAGGGGACTTTATGGCTACACCTTC.

This chain links TRBV10-2 with TRBJ1-5, with TRBD1 identical over 9 bases. The V gene's germline CDR1 is WSHSY and CDR2 SAAADI. The CDR3 runs 18 residues. With V trimmed by 6 bases and J by 3 bases, 15 bases remained unmatched. Written as DNA, the CDR3 is TGCGCCAGCAGAGACGAAGGGACAGGGATCGGGCCCAATCAGCCCCAGCATTTT. Its translation: CASRDEGTGIGPNQPQHF.

The chain has TRBV14 and TRBJ2-2; no reliable D call. The germline CDR1 and CDR2 sequences are SGHDN and FVKESK. This CDR3 region has 14 residues. V lost 3 bases to trimming and J lost 1 base, with 6 bases between them. CDR3 loop: CASSHRWNTGELFF. CDR3 DNA sequence: TGTGCCAGCAGCCACCGGTGGAACACCGGGGAGCTGTTTTTT.

The V and J genes are TRBV6-5 and TRBJ1-1; 7 bases align to TRBD1. Trimming at V came to 6 bases and at J to 2 bases, leaving 3 bases not matched to a gene. The germline gives CDR1 MNHEY, CDR2 SVGAGI. The CDR3 length is 13 residues. The CDR3 spells CASSRDRNTEAFF. The CDR3 nucleotides read TGTGCCAGCAGCCGGGACAGAAACACTGAAGCTTTCTTT.

The rearrangement uses TRBV3-1 (or the pseudogene TRBV3-2) and TRBJ1-4; D is undetermined. CDR3 size: 13 residues. V lost 3 bases to trimming and J lost 4 bases, with 6 bases between them. The germline V gene has CDR1 LGHDT and CDR2 YNNKEL (reference sequence). The CDR3 sequence is CASSQEFNEKLFF. The CDR3 DNA reads TGTGCCAGCAGCCAGGAGTTTAATGAAAAACTGTTTTTT.

This clone was seen once. V and J are TRBV7-9 and TRBJ1-3; D gene unclear. CDR1 and CDR2 (germline): SEHNR, FQNEAQ (reference sequence). The CDR3 is 12 amino acids. V dropped 11 bases and J dropped 1 base, with 9 bases sitting between them. CDR3 DNA sequence: TGTGCCCTGACTAGGTCTGGAAACACCATATATTTT. Its translation: CALTRSGNTIYF.

The chain is built from TRBV2 and TRBJ2-1; 11 bases fit TRBD2. There are 17 residues in the CDR3. After removal of 0 bases from V and 7 bases from J, the junction contained 8 bases not matched to a gene. Germline V lookup: CDR1 SNHLY, CDR2 FYNNEI. CDR3 in amino acids: CASSEALLAGGGNEQFF. The DNA of the CDR3 is TGTGCCAGCAGTGAAGCGCTTCTAGCGGGGGGAGGTAATGAGCAGTTCTTC.

There are a few counts of this clone. This chain uses TRBV9 with TRBJ1-5, with TRBD1 matching over 8 bases. The CDR3 is 15 residues long. Germline-derived CDR1 and CDR2 are SGDLS and YYNGEE. The J segment lost 3 bases and the V segment lost 4 bases, leaving 6 bases of the junction unmatched. The CDR3 DNA is TGTGCCAGCAGCCCGGGACAGGATTTCAATCAGCCCCAGCATTTT. Translation: CASSPGQDFNQPQHF.